The TCR beta chain under discussion was sequenced for a study of T cells in Graves' hyperthyroidism and ophthalmopathy. Amplification of TCR beta CDR3 regions used RNA as the template. The primer set for the first-round RT-PCR of the TCR CDR3 was HTBI. TCRdb redid the calling of the multiplex PCR reads with MiXCR, one entry per CDR3 protein. The sample contains over 500,000 distinct CDR3 sequences, around 16% of which appear only once. This clonotype was counted between two and nine times. The CDR3 sequence is 16 residues long. V lost 5 bases and J 3 bases, leaving 14 bases between the germline ends. The source is a woman aged 25 to 39 with Graves' ophthalmopathy. This chain links TRBV12-3 or TRBV12-4 with TRBJ2-6; D remains unclear. Sequencing was performed on blood. CDR3 amino acids: CASSPRGRVGANVLTF. CDR3 in DNA: TGTGCCAGCAGTCCCCGAGGTAGGGTTGGGGCCAACGTCCTGACTTTC.